Each of the 2 T cell receptor beta chains below was sequenced from the same sample in a study of cytomegalovirus exposure and HLA in healthy donors. Researchers ran the PCR with 60 Vbeta and 13 Jbeta primers. The data were produced by immunoSEQ multiplex PCR, yet TCRdb's version contains in-frame clones alone and is incomplete. In the table there are about 63,000 clones, approximately 82% of which are singletons. Material for sequencing was PBMCs. These receptors were taken from a woman between 35 and 50 years old in good health and CMV-seropositive.

The chain is built from TRBV6-6 and TRBJ1-1; tentatively, D is TRBD1 (5 bases). The germline V and J ends were trimmed by 2 bases and 5 bases, with 18 bases remaining between them. CDR3 length: 16 amino acids. Germline values: CDR1 MNHNY, CDR2 SVGAGI (reference sequence). The CDR3 bases are TGTGCCAGCAGTTACACCATGGGAGGGGCGAGGACTGAAGCTTTCTTT. It specifies CASSYTMGGARTEAFF.

This sequence joins TRBV6-1 and TRBJ1-2; 8 bases map to TRBD1. The germline gives CDR1 MNHNS, CDR2 SASEGT. Trimming removed 4 bases from V and 4 bases from J; junction bases left unmatched: 5. This CDR3 has 14 residues. In DNA form, the CDR3 reads TGTGCCAGCAGTGTCGGACAGGGTTCCTATGGCTACACCTTC. Residues: CASSVGQGSYGYTF.